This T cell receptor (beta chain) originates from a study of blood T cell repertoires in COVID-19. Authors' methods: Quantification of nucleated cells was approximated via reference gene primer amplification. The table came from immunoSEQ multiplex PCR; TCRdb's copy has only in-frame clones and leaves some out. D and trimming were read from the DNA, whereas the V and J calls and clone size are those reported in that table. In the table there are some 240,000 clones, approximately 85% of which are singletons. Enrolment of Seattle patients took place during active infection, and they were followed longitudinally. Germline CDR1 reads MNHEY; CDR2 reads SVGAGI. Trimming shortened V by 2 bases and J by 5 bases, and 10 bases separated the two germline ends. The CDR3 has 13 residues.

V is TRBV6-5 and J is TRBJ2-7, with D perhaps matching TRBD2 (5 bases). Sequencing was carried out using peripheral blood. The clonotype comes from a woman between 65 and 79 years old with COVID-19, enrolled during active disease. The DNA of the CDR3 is TGTGCCAGCAGTTACCGGCCGAGGGACGAGCAGTACTTC. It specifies CASSYRPRDEQYF.